Listed below are T cell receptor beta chains from one sample, sequenced in a study of beta chain features in type 1 diabetes. The method was immunoSEQ multiplex PCR; TCRdb's version includes in-frame clones alone and lacks a portion of them. Of tens of thousands of clones in the sample, roughly 50% were seen once. Specimen: Tregs from blood. These receptors were obtained from a woman aged 35 to 49 with type 1 diabetes. Each CDR3 is given with its conserved first and last residue.

TRBV10-3,TRBJ1-1,CAIRTQGLNTEAFF
TRBV7-9,TRBJ1-5,CASSAGQGSNQPQHF
TRBV6-1,TRBJ2-7,CASSDGGQISYEQYF
TRBV7-9,TRBJ1-1,CASSLDRNTEAFF
TRBV19,TRBJ2-2,CASKKFFGGSGGELFF
TRBV20-1,TRBJ1-2,CSEHLNYGYTF
TRBV4-1,TRBJ1-2,CASSQPGGGGYTF
TRBV18,TRBJ2-7,CASSPGASGSYEQYF
TRBV5-1,TRBJ1-4,CASSLAGRGNEKLFF
TRBV4-3,TRBJ1-2,CASSPDRSYGYTF
TRBV7-2,TRBJ2-5,CASSRGIQYF
TRBV9,TRBJ2-1,CASSVGGSDTYNEQFF
TRBV6-5,TRBJ1-1,CASTRHLNTEAFF
TRBV4-3,TRBJ2-1,CASSQGTGAYYNEQFF
TRBV7-3,TRBJ2-5,CASSSAGEETQYF
TRBV30,TRBJ2-7,CAWRLAGAYEQYF
TRBV5-1,TRBJ2-7,CASSLGGISYEQYF
TRBV5-1,TRBJ2-2,CASSGTSSTGELFF
TRBV6-5,TRBJ1-5,CASSYQGANQPQHF
TRBV21-1,TRBJ1-1,CASGEATNTEAFF
TRBV7-2,TRBJ1-5,CASSLVGTEPGQPQHF
TRBV15,TRBJ2-3,CATSTPKSGGWTDTQYF
TRBV7-2,-,CASSLSRTGSYEQYF
TRBV28,TRBJ1-6,CASSGGDRSNSPLHF
TRBV28,TRBJ1-5,CASSFRGNLQKPQHF
TRBV7-7,TRBJ2-1,CASSSGGSSYNEQFF
TRBV9,TRBJ2-5,CRGGGRETQYF
TRBV5-1,TRBJ2-5,CASSLGVFQETQYF
TRBV6-5,TRBJ2-7,CASSLDIGEQYF
TRBV4-2,TRBJ2-1,CASSGSGSNNEQFF
TRBV5-1,TRBJ2-7,CASSLEGRSGKQYF
TRBV2,TRBJ2-3,CASSYVGGTDTQYF
TRBV5-6,TRBJ2-7,CASSSPGVGFYEQYF
TRBV10-3,TRBJ2-6,CATAGIAGYYSGANVLTF
TRBV4-2,TRBJ2-1,CASSQASGHYNEQFF
TRBV7-9,TRBJ1-6,CASSLAGVENNSPLHF
TRBV7-9,TRBJ2-1,CASRPSYNEQFF